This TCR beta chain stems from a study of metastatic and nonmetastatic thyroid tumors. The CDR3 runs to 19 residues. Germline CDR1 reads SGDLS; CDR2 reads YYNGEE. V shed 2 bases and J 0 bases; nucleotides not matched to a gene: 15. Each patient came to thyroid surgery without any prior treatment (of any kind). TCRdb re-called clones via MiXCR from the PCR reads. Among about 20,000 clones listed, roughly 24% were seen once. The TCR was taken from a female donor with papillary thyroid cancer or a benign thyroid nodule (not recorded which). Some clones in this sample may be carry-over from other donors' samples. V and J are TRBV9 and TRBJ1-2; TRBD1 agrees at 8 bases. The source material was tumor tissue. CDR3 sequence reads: CASSVLPSVGQGPNYGYTF. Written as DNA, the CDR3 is TGTGCCAGCAGCGTCCTCCCGAGCGTAGGACAGGGCCCTAACTATGGCTACACCTTC.